The clone carrying this TCR beta chain occurred many times. The record originates from a study of T-cell reconstitution after alpha-beta-depleted transplantation in children. Molecular barcoding with unique molecular identifiers was used for the TCRbeta library. From the PCR reads, TCRdb called clonotypes with MiXCR, one entry per CDR3 protein. The data hold approximately 18,000 distinct CDR3 sequences, with approximately 5.5% observed a single time. V lost 3 bases to trimming and J lost 6 bases, with 6 bases between them. Per the germline V gene, CDR1 is DFQATT and CDR2 is SNEGSKA (reference sequence). This CDR3 is built from 11 residues.

This clonotype was obtained from a boy younger than 18 with acute lymphoblastic leukemia, due to receive a stem cell transplant. Sequencing used PBMCs, obtained before TCRalphabeta/CD19-depleted stem cell transplant. V and J are TRBV20-1 and TRBJ2-1; D remains ambiguous. The chain's CDR3 is CSARPSNEQFF. CDR3 nucleotides: TGCAGTGCTAGGCCTAGCAATGAGCAGTTCTTC.